This TCR beta chain came from a study of T cell repertoires in cytomegalovirus infection (dated by TCRdb to between 2019 and 2020). Background for the entire study: Donor HLA type was relevant to the analysis, because carriage of CMV infection together with the matching HLA type was indicated by public TCR beta signatures.

The full study reports these points: Cumulative frequency of public TCR beta family members discriminated carriers of CMV infection plus the relevant HLA type in this cohort and an independent approximately 370-donor cohort. The ex vivo response was dominated by HLA-C-restricted CMV-specific TCR beta clonotypes, which also provided the single most frequent clonotype in two of eight donors.

The CDR3 has 19 amino acids, counting the end cysteine and phenylalanine. The CDR3 DNA has 57 bases and is translated from base 1. V is pruned by 6 bases and J by 6 bases, leaving 22 bases of the junction without a gene match. CDR1 and CDR2 were assigned from the germline V gene as ENHRY and SYGVKD. This clonotype has ten or more counts. Its cognate antigen has yet to be identified. Base qualities are not provided; no much larger clone lies one nucleotide away. The listed sequencing device is Illumina HiSeq 1500. TCRdb trimmed public reads at Q25 via fastp, called clones via MiXCR and kept in-frame beta chains. Rows with one shared CDR3 protein collapse into an entry with the most common genes and DNA. Counted in this sample were approximately 500,000 distinct CDR3 sequences; 16% of them appeared once. The ten largest make up 24% of the sample.

This sequence originates from a human donor in good health (CMV status not recorded). Some clones in this sample may be carry-over from other donors' samples. The specimen sequenced was CD8+ T cells from PBMCs. The chain is assembled from TRBV10-3 and TRBJ2-1, and 8 junction bases match TRBD2. The CDR3 loop reads CAIRGTGKWGLGLLNEQFF. At the DNA level, the sequence is TGTGCCATCAGGGGGACGGGAAAATGGGGACTAGGCCTTCTCAATGAGCAGTTCTTC.